The 21 T cell receptor beta chains below all came from one sample that was sequenced in a study of blood T cell repertoires in COVID-19. Profiled with immunoSEQ multiplex PCR; TCRdb holds only in-frame clones, not every one. The sample lists 250,000 to 300,000 clones; 80% to 95% were seen once. Sequencing was carried out using PBMCs or T cells enriched from blood (not recorded which). The receptors derive from a woman in her twenties or thirties who had recovered from COVID-19.

The V and J genes are TRBV20-1 and TRBJ2-7; D call uncertain. Germline V CDR1 and CDR2: DFQATT, SNEGSKA (reference sequence). The CDR3 contains 12 residues. The V end lost 3 bases, the J end lost 2 bases, and 8 bases lay between the germline ends. The CDR3 here is CSASDSPYEQYF. The CDR3 coding sequence is TGCAGTGCTAGTGACTCTCCCTACGAGCAGTACTTC.

The V and J genes are TRBV11-3 and TRBJ2-2; D may be TRBD2 (6 bases). The CDR3 length is 14 residues. Germline V gene data show CDR1 as SGHNT and CDR2 as YENEEA. Trimming removed 3 bases at V and 7 bases at J, with 12 bases between. CDR3 protein: CASSLSGTVGELFF. In DNA form, the CDR3 reads TGTGCCAGCAGCTTGTCGGGGACTGTCGGGGAGCTGTTTTTT.

This sequence joins TRBV27 and TRBJ2-1; D ambiguous. From germline, CDR1 is MNHEY and CDR2 SMNVEV (reference sequence). The V and J ends lost 3 bases and 10 bases respectively, with 10 bases between them. The CDR3 loop spans 12 amino acids. CDR3: CASSFYREEQFF. The CDR3 nucleotides are TGTGCCAGCAGTTTCTACCGAGAGGAGCAGTTCTTC.

This chain connects TRBV9 to TRBJ1-3; 8 bases are shared with TRBD1. The CDR3 is 17 residues long. The V gene's germline CDR1 is SGDLS and CDR2 YYNGEE. Trimming cost V 2 bases and J 0 bases; bases outside gene matches: 7. The CDR3 here is CASSVRGQANSGNTIYF. DNA for the CDR3: TGTGCCAGCAGCGTCCGGGGACAGGCGAACTCTGGAAACACCATATATTTT.

The rearrangement joins TRBV29-1 to TRBJ1-3, with 7 bases fitting TRBD1. The CDR3 is made up of 14 amino acids. The junction had 3 bases not matched to a gene; V was cut back by 1 base and J by 3 bases. Germline V lookup: CDR1 SQVTM, CDR2 ANQGSEA. The CDR3 region is CSVEGTGDGNTIYF. The CDR3 nucleotides are TGCAGCGTTGAAGGGACAGGTGATGGAAACACCATATATTTT. Variable domain in full (rest from reference TRBV29-1 and TRBJ1-3): SAVISQKPSRDICQRGTSLTIQCQVDSQVTMMFWYRQQPGQSLTLIATANQGSEATYESGFVIDKFPISRPNLTFSTLTVSNMSPEDSSIYLCSVEGTGDGNTIYFGEGSWLTVV.

This chain connects TRBV28 to TRBJ1-1, with D uncertain. CDR3 length equals 12 residues. The germline V gene has CDR1 MDHEN and CDR2 SYDVKM. Trimming took 4 bases from V and 6 from J, leaving 9 bases between them. CDR3 nucleotides: TGTGCCAGCAGTTCGCAGATCGCTGAAGCTTTCTTT. As protein: CASSSQIAEAFF. Drawing the rest from reference TRBV28 and TRBJ1-1, the complete variable domain is DVKVTQSSRYLVKRTGEKVFLECVQDMDHENMFWYRQDPGLGLRLIYFSYDVKMKEKGDIPEGYSVSREKKERFSLILESASTNQTSMYLCASSSQIAEAFFGQGTRLTVV.

The gene calls are TRBV7-9 and TRBJ2-7; 11 positions agree with TRBD2. V gave up 2 bases and J gave up 4 bases; unmatched junction bases: 16. Germline-derived CDR1 and CDR2 are SEHNR and FQNEAQ (reference sequence). The CDR3 is made up of 19 amino acids. DNA for the CDR3: TGTGCCAGCAGCTTACGTGTTGGGACTAGCGGCGGGTACGGATACGAGCAGTACTTC. This translates into CASSLRVGTSGGYGYEQYF.

This chain connects TRBV27 to TRBJ2-1; 7 bases line up with TRBD1. This CDR3 has 13 amino acids. With 7 bases clipped from V and 2 bases from J, the junction kept 2 bases outside the gene matches. Germline V CDR1 and CDR2: MNHEY, SMNVEV (reference sequence). The CDR3 DNA sequence: TGTGCCAGCAAGGGACAGACCTACAATGAGCAGTTCTTC. As protein: CASKGQTYNEQFF.

The V and J genes are TRBV11-1 and TRBJ1-6; D remains ambiguous. The CDR3 has 14 amino acids. Between the trimmed V and J ends, which lost 3 bases and 7 bases, there was a span of 10 bases. CDR1 is SGHAT and CDR2 is FQDESV in the germline V gene (reference sequence). CDR3 sequence (DNA): TGTGCCAGCAGCTTTAATCCGGGGAATTCACCCCTCCACTTT. It translates to CASSFNPGNSPLHF.

The chain combines TRBV4-3 with TRBJ2-1; the match to TRBD2 covers 10 bases. The CDR3 is made up of 17 amino acids. CDR1 is LGHNA, CDR2 YSLEER, per germline. V shed 4 bases, J shed 3 bases, and the junction held 9 bases outside the gene matches. Here the CDR3 reads CASSLNLAGEGYNEQFF. CDR3 bases: TGCGCCAGCAGCCTCAACCTAGCGGGAGAAGGCTACAATGAGCAGTTCTTC.

The chain combines TRBV28 with TRBJ1-4; 7 nucleotides agree with TRBD1. CDR3 size: 14 residues. The trim removed 6 bases at V and 4 bases at J, leaving 5 bases unmatched. Looked up from germline, CDR1 is MDHEN and CDR2 is SYDVKM. CDR3 DNA: TGTGCCAGCAGGCGACAGGGTAATAATGAAAAACTGTTTTTT. It codes for CASRRQGNNEKLFF.

The CDR3 loop reads CASSLASSGRASGELFF. The DNA for the CDR3 is TGTGCCAGCAGCTTAGCATCTAGCGGGAGGGCCTCCGGGGAGCTGTTTTTT. This chain joins TRBV11-2 and TRBJ2-2; TRBD2 agrees at 12 bases. The V gene end was trimmed by 1 base and the J gene end by 6 bases; junction bases not matched to a gene: 6. The V gene's germline CDR1 is SGHAT and CDR2 FQNNGV. The CDR3 length is 17 residues.

The chain links TRBV4-1 to TRBJ2-7, with 9 nucleotides matching TRBD1. J lost 0 bases, V lost 3 bases, and 3 bases had no gene match. Germline values: CDR1 MGHRA, CDR2 YSYEKL. The CDR3 sequence is 15 residues long. The CDR3 sequence is CASSHRDRDSYEQYF. The CDR3 nucleotides are TGCGCCAGCAGCCATAGGGACAGGGACTCCTACGAGCAGTACTTC.

The chain has TRBV6-2 or TRBV6-3 and TRBJ2-7; 7 nucleotides line up with TRBD1. Germline values: CDR1 MNHEY, CDR2 SVGEGT. The ends lost 5 bases at V and 3 bases at J; junction bases unmatched: 7. The CDR3 is made up of 14 amino acids. The CDR3 reads CASSDGTVRYEQYF. DNA of the CDR3: TGTGCCAGCAGTGACGGGACAGTTCGCTACGAGCAGTACTTC.

The chain recombines TRBV27 with TRBJ2-7; the match to TRBD2 covers 10 bases. The CDR3 sequence is 14 residues long. The trim removed 5 bases at V and 4 bases at J, leaving 5 bases unmatched. Germline CDR1 is MNHEY and CDR2 is SMNVEV (reference sequence). The DNA of the CDR3 is TGTGCCAGCAGTCGCACTAGCGGGATTTACGAGCAGTACTTC. Protein sequence: CASSRTSGIYEQYF.

This chain connects TRBV4-3 to TRBJ2-3; possible D gene TRBD2, 5 bases. With 1 base removed from V and 0 bases from J, the gap between germline ends came to 11 bases. CDR1 is LGHNA and CDR2 is YSLEER in the germline V gene. CDR3 length: 16 amino acids. CDR3 amino acids: CASSQVSGSSTDTQYF. CDR3 nucleotides: TGCGCCAGCAGCCAAGTCTCGGGGTCTAGCACAGATACGCAGTATTTT.

The V call is TRBV6-1, the J call TRBJ1-4, with TRBD1 matching 10 bases. The length of the CDR3 is 14 residues. The junction had 0 bases not matched to a gene; V was cut back by 1 base and J by 7 bases. Germline assignment: CDR1 MNHNS and CDR2 SASEGT. The CDR3 DNA reads as TGTGCCAGCAGTGAAGGACAGGGGGCTGAAAAACTGTTTTTT. Translating gives CASSEGQGAEKLFF.

The CDR3 sequence is CASSPLTGKLFF. For the CDR3, the DNA is TGTGCCAGCAGTCCGCTGACAGGGAAACTGTTTTTT. The gene calls are TRBV6-5 and TRBJ1-4; TRBD1 matches at 7 bases. CDR1 and CDR2 (germline): MNHEY, SVGAGI. V shed 5 bases, J shed 11 bases, and the junction held 5 bases outside the gene matches. CDR3 length: 12 residues.

V gene TRBV7-9 combines with J gene TRBJ1-2; a weak D match, TRBD1 (6 bases). The CDR3 has 15 residues. Germline assignment: CDR1 SEHNR and CDR2 FQNEAQ (reference sequence). The germline V and J ends were trimmed by 5 bases and 7 bases, with 20 bases remaining between them. CDR3 in amino acids: CASSPTGGRLSGYTF. CDR3 bases: TGTGCCAGCAGCCCTACCGGGGGGCGCCTAAGTGGCTACACCTTC.

This chain uses TRBV18 with TRBJ2-7; 9 nucleotides line up with TRBD2. Trimming removed 8 bases from V and 4 bases from J; junction bases left unmatched: 6. The CDR3 loop spans 13 amino acids. Per germline, CDR1 KGHSH and CDR2 LQKENI. The CDR3 DNA reads as TGTGCCAGCAAGACTAGCGGCCTTTACGAGCAGTACTTC. Amino acids: CASKTSGLYEQYF.

V is TRBV18 and J is TRBJ1-3; D uncertain. The CDR3 is 16 residues long. The V end was cut by 0 bases, the J end by 1 base, with 10 bases between. The germline V gene has CDR1 KGHSH and CDR2 LQKENI. CDR3 sequence: CASSPPRTWSGNTIYF. CDR3 sequence (DNA): TGTGCCAGCTCACCACCGCGAACTTGGTCTGGAAACACCATATATTTT.